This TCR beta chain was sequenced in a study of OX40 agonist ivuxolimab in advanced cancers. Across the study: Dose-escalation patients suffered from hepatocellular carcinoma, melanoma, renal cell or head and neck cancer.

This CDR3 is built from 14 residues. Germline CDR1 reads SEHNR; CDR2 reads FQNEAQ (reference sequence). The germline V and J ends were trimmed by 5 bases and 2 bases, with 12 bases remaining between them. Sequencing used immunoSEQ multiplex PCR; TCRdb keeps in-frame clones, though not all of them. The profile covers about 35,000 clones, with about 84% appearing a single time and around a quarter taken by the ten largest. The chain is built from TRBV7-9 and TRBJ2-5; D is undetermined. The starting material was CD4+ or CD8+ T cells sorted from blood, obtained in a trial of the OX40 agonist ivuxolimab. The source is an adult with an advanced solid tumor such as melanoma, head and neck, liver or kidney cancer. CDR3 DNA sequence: TGTGCCAGCAGCCCGGAACTAAATCAAGAGACCCAGTACTTC. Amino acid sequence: CASSPELNQETQYF. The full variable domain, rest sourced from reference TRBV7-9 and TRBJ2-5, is DTGVSQNPRHKITKRGQNVTFRCDPISEHNRLYWYRQTLGQGPEFLTYFQNEAQLEKSRLLSDRFSAERPKGSFSTLEIQRTEQGDSAMYLCASSPELNQETQYFGPGTRLLVL.